This is a list of T cell receptor beta chains from one sample in a study of blood T cell repertoires in COVID-19. Profiled with immunoSEQ multiplex PCR; TCRdb holds only in-frame clones, not every one. The sample has roughly 670,000 clones; approximately 90% are singletons. Sequencing was carried out using peripheral blood. These receptors originate from a woman younger than 30 with acute or convalescent COVID-19. Each CDR3 is given with its conserved first and last residue. D genes are given only for firm matches. Only part of the rows carry a size: once, few, many, or a class if the clone is expanded.

NA	TRBV5-1	TRBJ2-1	NA	TGCGCCAGCAGCTCGGGGGAGCTATACAATGAGCAGTTCTTC	CASSSGELYNEQFF
NA	TRBV5-8	TRBJ1-1	TRBD1	TGTGCCAGCAGCGCGGGACAGGGCTATTACGTTGCTGAAGCTTTCTTT	CASSAGQGYYVAEAFF
NA	TRBV29-1	TRBJ1-2	NA	TGCAGCGTTGAAGACGTTGACACGGCCTTATACTATGGCTACACCTTC	CSVEDVDTALYYGYTF
NA	TRBV11-2	TRBJ1-1	NA	TGTGCCAGCAGGCTTGAGTGGGGGGACACTGAAGCTTTCTTT	CASRLEWGDTEAFF
few	TRBV4-1	TRBJ1-4	NA	TGCGCCAGCAGCCAAGGGGGCTCCACAACTAATGAAAAACTGTTTTTT	CASSQGGSTTNEKLFF
NA	TRBV6-5	TRBJ1-4	NA	TGTGCCAGCAGTTATCCCGGTGAAAAACTGTTTTTT	CASSYPGEKLFF
NA	TRBV24-1	TRBJ1-3	NA	TGTGCCACCAGTGATTCAGACAGGAAGGTCTCTGGAAACACCATATATTTT	CATSDSDRKVSGNTIYF
NA	TRBV11-2	TRBJ1-4	TRBD1	TGTGCCAGCAGCTCCCCTGGGACAGGGGTTAGCGAAAAACTGTTTTTT	CASSSPGTGVSEKLFF
NA	TRBV5-1	TRBJ1-1	TRBD1	TGCGCCAGCAGCTTACTGACAGGGCTCACTGAAGCTTTCTTT	CASSLLTGLTEAFF
NA	TRBV7-9	TRBJ1-1	NA	TGTGCCAGCAGCTTAGCCACAGGTCGATCAGCTTTCTTT	CASSLATGRSAFF
NA	TRBV7-9	TRBJ1-2	TRBD1	TGTGCCAGCAGCGGACAGGGGGACTATGGCTACACCTTC	CASSGQGDYGYTF
NA	TRBV4-1	TRBJ2-7	TRBD1	TGCGCCAGCAGCCAAGATCGGACAGGGAAATACGAGCAGTACTTC	CASSQDRTGKYEQYF
NA	TRBV6-1	TRBJ1-1	NA	TGTGCCAGCAGTGATACAGGACGCACTGAAGCTTTCTTT	CASSDTGRTEAFF
NA	TRBV6-1	TRBJ1-1	NA	TGTGCCAGCAGGGGGGACATATTTGAAGCTTTCTTT	CASRGDIFEAFF
NA	TRBV7-9	TRBJ1-2	NA	TGTGCCAGCAGCAACTCGGGTGGGGGCACCTTATGGGGCTACACCTTC	CASSNSGGGTLWGYTF
NA	TRBV7-3	TRBJ2-1	NA	TGTGCCAGCAGCTTAGCCGCGAATGAGCAGTTCTTC	CASSLAANEQFF
NA	TRBV6-5	TRBJ1-3	NA	TGTGCCAGCAGGGACTTGGGCACCATATATTTT	CASRDLGTIYF
few	TRBV6-5	TRBJ1-2	TRBD1	TGTGCCAGCACCCAACCGGGACAGGGAGGCCATGGCTACACCTTC	CASTQPGQGGHGYTF
NA	TRBV18	TRBJ1-1	TRBD1	TGTGCCAGCTCACCACCTACCGGGACAGGAGTGAACACTGAAGCTTTCTTT	CASSPPTGTGVNTEAFF
NA	TRBV28	TRBJ2-7	TRBD1	TGTGCCAGCACCAATTCGGGACAGGCCTTCTACGAGCAGTACTTC	CASTNSGQAFYEQYF
NA	TRBV6-1	TRBJ1-1	NA	TGTGCCAGCAGTGACAGGGGAGTCACTGAAGCTTTCTTT	CASSDRGVTEAFF
NA	TRBV4-3	TRBJ1-1	TRBD1	TGCGCCAGCAGCCAAGAGAGAAATAAGGACAGGGGACCTTGGAGCACTGAAGCTTTCTTT	CASSQERNKDRGPWSTEAFF
NA	TRBV27	TRBJ1-2	NA	TGTGCCAGCAGTTTTGGGGGGGCCAGTGGCTACACCTTC	CASSFGGASGYTF
NA	TRBV20-1	TRBJ1-1	NA	TGCAGTGCAATCAGGGGTACTGAAGCTTTCTTT	CSAIRGTEAFF
NA	TRBV5-1	TRBJ2-1	TRBD1	TGCGCCAGCAGCTCGACAGGGAATGAGCAGTTCTTC	CASSSTGNEQFF
NA	TRBV29-1	TRBJ1-1	NA	TGCAGCGTAAGTAGTATCACTGAAGCTTTCTTT	CSVSSITEAFF
NA	TRBV9	TRBJ1-1	TRBD1	TGTGCCAGCAGCGTACAGGGGGCCTTTAACACTGAAGCTTTCTTT	CASSVQGAFNTEAFF
NA	TRBV12-3/TRBV12-4	TRBJ1-2	TRBD1	TGTGCCAGCAGTCCGACAGGGAACTATGGCTACACCTTC	CASSPTGNYGYTF
NA	TRBV6-5	TRBJ1-1	NA	TGTGCCAGCAGTCCACAGGTAATGAACACTGAAGCTTTCTTT	CASSPQVMNTEAFF
NA	TRBV5-4	TRBJ1-2	NA	TGTGCCAGCAGCTTGTCCGGGGCGGGAGATGGCTACACCTTC	CASSLSGAGDGYTF
NA	TRBV7-3	TRBJ2-2	TRBD2	TGTGCCAGCAGCTTAAGGACTAGCGGGGGGTACACCGGGGAGCTGTTTTTT	CASSLRTSGGYTGELFF
NA	TRBV6-5	TRBJ1-5	NA	TGTGCCAGCAGTTCCCTTATAAGCAATCAGCCCCAGCATTTT	CASSSLISNQPQHF
NA	TRBV19	TRBJ1-3	NA	TGTGCCAGTAGTCCGGACACCTACTCTGGAAACACCATATATTTT	CASSPDTYSGNTIYF
NA	TRBV6-5	TRBJ1-6	TRBD1	TGTGCCCCCTCAGCAGGGGGCAATTCACCCCTCCACTTT	CAPSAGGNSPLHF
once	TRBV19	TRBJ1-1	NA	TGTGCCAGTAGTATAGATTCCCACGGGGGATGGAATACTGAAGCTTTCTTT	CASSIDSHGGWNTEAFF
NA	TRBV12-2	TRBJ1-5	NA	TGTGCACGCCCAGGGTCTCCCGGAAGGGCCCAGCATTTT	CARPGSPGRAQHF
NA	TRBV27	TRBJ1-1	NA	TGTGCCAGCAGTTTATCCACAGGTATGAACACTGAAGCTTTCTTT	CASSLSTGMNTEAFF
NA	TRBV6-5	TRBJ2-6	NA	TGTGCCAGCAGTTACACAAACTCTGGGGCCAACGTCCTGACTTTC	CASSYTNSGANVLTF
NA	TRBV27	TRBJ2-2	NA	TGTGCCAGCCGCCCCACAGGGGGAGGGTCAGCCGGGGAGCTGTTTTTT	CASRPTGGGSAGELFF
NA	TRBV24-1	TRBJ1-2	NA	TGTGCCACCAGTGACCCTCGGGGTAACTATGGCTACACCTTC	CATSDPRGNYGYTF
NA	TRBV27	TRBJ1-5	NA	TGTGCCAGCAGCACAGGGTTGGGTCAGCCCCAGCATTTT	CASSTGLGQPQHF
NA	TRBV29-1	TRBJ1-1	TRBD1	TGCAGCGTCGCCGGGACAGGGGGGACTGAAGCTTTCTTT	CSVAGTGGTEAFF
NA	TRBV28	TRBJ1-4	TRBD1	TGTGCCAGCAGTTCCCGGGACAGGGTTGAAAAACTGTTTTTT	CASSSRDRVEKLFF
NA	TRBV9	TRBJ1-6	NA	TGTGCCAGCAGCTCCGTCCCGAAGCCAAATTCACCCCTCCACTTT	CASSSVPKPNSPLHF
NA	TRBV25-1	TRBJ1-4	NA	TGTGCCAGCAGTGAGACCGGGGGAACTAATGAAAAACTGTTTTTT	CASSETGGTNEKLFF
NA	TRBV6-2/TRBV6-3	TRBJ1-1	TRBD1	TGTGCCAGCAGTTCTGACAGGGAGGTTACTGAAGCTTTCTTT	CASSSDREVTEAFF
NA	TRBV3-1/TRBV3-2	TRBJ2-7	NA	TGTGCCAGCAGCCAGACAGGCTACGAGCAGTACTTC	CASSQTGYEQYF
NA	TRBV2	TRBJ1-2	NA	TGTGCCAGCAGTGAGCCGGACACCTATGGCTACACCTTC	CASSEPDTYGYTF
few	TRBV2	TRBJ2-7	TRBD1	TGTGCCAGCAGTGAGTACAGGGGGTCCTACGAGCAGTACTTC	CASSEYRGSYEQYF
NA	TRBV19	TRBJ2-1	TRBD1	TGTGCCAGTAGTCCCATAACCGGGACAGGGCTGGGAAATGAGCAGTTCTTC	CASSPITGTGLGNEQFF
NA	TRBV18	TRBJ2-4	TRBD2	TGTGCCAGCTCCCCTACTAGCGCGAGGGACATTCAGTACTTC	CASSPTSARDIQYF
few	TRBV30	TRBJ1-2	TRBD1	TGTGCCTGGAGTCTAAGACAGGGGTGGAGAGGCTACACCTTC	CAWSLRQGWRGYTF